Listed here are 6 T cell receptor beta chains from one sample, sequenced in a study of T cell responses to AZD1222 COVID-19 vaccine. Using immunoSEQ multiplex PCR, the repertoire was profiled, and TCRdb retains in-frame clones only, with some absent. The table shows over 100,000 clones, with about 89% occurring only once. Here the sequenced sample was peripheral blood, taken on day 0 of AZD1222 vaccination. The source is an adult in good health.

The chain is built from TRBV5-1 and TRBJ2-5; D ambiguous. The CDR3 is 13 residues long. Germline assignment: CDR1 SGHRS and CDR2 YFSETQ. The ends were cut back, 7 bases at V and 3 bases at J, with 13 bases in the middle. The CDR3 spells CASEVGPEETQYF. DNA for the CDR3: TGCGCCAGCGAGGTGGGTCCCGAAGAGACCCAGTACTTC.

The chain has TRBV5-1 and TRBJ2-7; 9 positions agree with TRBD1. The CDR3 spans 15 residues. V was clipped by 4 bases and J by 0 bases; unmatched bases: 5. Germline V lookup: CDR1 SGHRS, CDR2 YFSETQ. The CDR3 loop is CASSQRTGASYEQYF. The CDR3 nucleotides are TGCGCCAGCAGCCAGAGGACAGGGGCCTCCTACGAGCAGTACTTC.

The chain links TRBV12-5 to TRBJ1-1, with D possibly being TRBD1 (6 bases). Trimming pared 2 bases from V and 4 bases from J, leaving 8 bases between. The CDR3 is made up of 13 amino acids. Germline CDR1 is LGHNT and CDR2 is FRNRAP. CDR3: CASGLWGPTEAFF. The CDR3 nucleotides are TGTGCTAGTGGTTTGTGGGGGCCCACTGAAGCTTTCTTT.

The chain recombines TRBV21-1 with TRBJ2-1; TRBD2, the D gene given by the table, was not confirmed from the DNA. TRBV21-1 is listed as a pseudogene. This CDR3 comprises 15 residues. The CDR3 here is CASSKPLADYNEQFF. Written as DNA, the CDR3 is TGTGCCAGCAGCAAACCACTAGCGGACTACAATGAGCAGTTCTTC.

Concerning this clone: This sample includes further DNA sequences coding for the same CDR3. The chain recombines TRBV6-2 or TRBV6-3 with TRBJ1-1, with no clear D. CDR3 size: 13 residues. In germline, CDR1 is MNHEY, CDR2 SVGEGT. Trimming took off 2 bases at V and 1 base at J, with 5 bases between the two ends. The CDR3, as DNA: TGTGCCAGCAGTTACCGGGGGAACACTGAAGCTTTCTTT. Protein sequence: CASSYRGNTEAFF.

The J gene is TRBJ1-2, the V gene TRBV27; D gene unclear. This CDR3 spans 12 amino acids. Germline V gene lookup returns CDR1 MNHEY and CDR2 SMNVEV (reference sequence). Trimming pared 8 bases from V and 5 bases from J, leaving 12 bases between. The CDR3 sequence: CASRSHSYGYTF. DNA for the CDR3: TGTGCCAGCCGTTCCCATTCATATGGCTACACCTTC.